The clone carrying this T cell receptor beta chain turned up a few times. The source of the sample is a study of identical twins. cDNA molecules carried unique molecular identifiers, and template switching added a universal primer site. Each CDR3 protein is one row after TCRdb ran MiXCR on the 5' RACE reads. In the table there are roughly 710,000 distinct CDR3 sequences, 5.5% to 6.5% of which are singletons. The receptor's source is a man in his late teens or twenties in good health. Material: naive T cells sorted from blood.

The CDR3 reads CASSFYDEQYF. In DNA, the CDR3 is TGTGCCAGCAGTTTTTACGACGAGCAGTACTTC. The J gene is TRBJ2-7, the V gene TRBV12-3 or TRBV12-4; D remains unclear. This CDR3 is built from 11 residues. V lost 3 bases to trimming and J lost 5 bases, with 5 bases between them.